This TCR beta chain emerged from a study of blood T cells in healthy people across ages. Study results and caveats: Nothing was known about donor CMV status, and this possibly confounded expanded clonotype changes.

Russia was home to the donors, healthy Caucasian individuals aged roughly 6 to 90. Next came a second PCR, run for roughly 7 to 12 cycles, which used a sample-barcoded 5' primer along with a J-beta primer mix. A single record per CDR3 protein comes from TCRdb applying MiXCR to the 5' RACE reads. The table includes approximately 1.5 million distinct CDR3 sequences, about 45% detected once. Details on this clonotype: What it binds is unknown.

The sequence was collected from a woman under 30 in good health. Material: blood.

DNA of the CDR3: TGTGCCAGCAGAGTTGGGACTACTAGCACAGATACGCAGTATTTT. This encodes CASRVGTTSTDTQYF. The rearrangement uses TRBV2 and TRBJ2-3, with TRBD2 identical over 7 bases. The CDR3 is 15 amino acids. Germline CDR1 and CDR2: SNHLY and FYNNEI. V trimming: 6 bases; J trimming: 0 bases; junction bases outside the gene matches: 6.